A selection of T cell receptor beta chains follows, all from one sample in a study of response to subunit inactivated influenza vaccine. TCRdb reprocessed the RT-PCR reads via MiXCR and lists one record per CDR3 protein. The data show roughly 520,000 distinct CDR3 sequences, 25% seen once. The sequences come from CD4+ T cells sorted from PBMCs, collected around 5 days after vaccination. All receptors come from a man aged 45-65 years who received an inactivated influenza vaccine. Each CDR3 is given with its conserved first and last residue. A D gene is named only where the DNA matches it firmly. Size values are once, few and many counts, or a class for expanded clones, and some rows have none.

>TRBV6-1|.|.|TRBJ2-1
CASRGLPTYNEQFF
TGTGCCAGCAGGGGACTCCCCACCTACAATGAGCAGTTCTTC
>TRBV10-2|few|.|TRBJ2-2
CASSESGRTAGELFF
TGCGCCAGCAGTGAGTCGGGGCGGACCGCCGGGGAGCTGTTTTTT
>TRBV7-8|.|TRBD2|TRBJ2-1
CASRGGLASYNEQFF
TGTGCCAGCAGGGGAGGACTAGCGTCCTACAATGAGCAGTTCTTC
>TRBV25-1|few|.|TRBJ2-1
CASSSMGVIWFF
TGTGCCAGCAGCTCCATGGGGGTCATCTGGTTCTTC
>TRBV29-1|many|TRBD1|TRBJ2-2
CSVDRTGTNTGELFF
TGCAGCGTCGATAGGACAGGGACGAACACCGGGGAGCTGTTTTTT
>TRBV5-6|few|.|TRBJ1-1
CASTSVDTEAFF
TGTGCCAGCACCTCCGTGGACACTGAAGCTTTCTTT
>TRBV3-1|few|.|TRBJ2-3
CASSQVGGAHTDTQYF
TGTGCCAGCAGCCAAGTCGGGGGTGCCCACACAGATACGCAGTATTTT
>TRBV6-5|few|.|TRBJ2-5
CASSYSSRRESQYF
TGTGCCAGCAGTTACTCGTCGAGGAGGGAGTCCCAGTACTTC
>TRBV5-1|.|.|TRBJ2-3
CASSQGLSTDTQYF
TGCGCCAGCAGCCAGGGATTAAGCACAGATACGCAGTATTTT
>TRBV12-3/TRBV12-4|.|.|TRBJ2-7
CASSKTRGGVHEQYF
TGTGCCAGCAGTAAAACACGTGGGGGAGTCCACGAGCAGTACTTC
>TRBV2|few|TRBD2|TRBJ2-4
CASIGLAGKNIQYF
TGTGCCAGCATTGGACTAGCGGGGAAAAACATTCAGTACTTC
>TRBV5-1|.|TRBD1|TRBJ1-4
CASSSGQGDEKLFF
TGCGCCAGCAGCTCGGGACAGGGAGATGAAAAACTGTTTTTT
>TRBV7-2|.|TRBD2|TRBJ2-1
CASSLAAGGQYNEQFF
TGTGCCAGCAGCTTAGCGGCGGGAGGGCAGTACAATGAGCAGTTCTTC
>TRBV12-3/TRBV12-4|many|.|TRBJ2-5
CASSLGAREETQYF
TGTGCCAGCAGTTTAGGGGCCAGGGAAGAGACCCAGTACTTC
>TRBV7-6|few|.|TRBJ2-7
CASSLSFDRDYEQYF
TGTGCCAGCAGCTTAAGTTTCGACCGAGACTACGAGCAGTACTTC
>TRBV20-1|.|TRBD1|TRBJ2-7
CSARPRDRDSYEQYF
TGCAGTGCTAGACCCCGGGACAGGGACTCCTACGAGCAGTACTTC
>TRBV7-3|.|.|TRBJ2-6
CASSLSPSGSGANVLTF
TGTGCCAGCAGCTTATCCCCATCGGGATCTGGGGCCAACGTCCTGACTTTC
>TRBV5-1|.|TRBD1|TRBJ2-2
CASHPETGGWYTGELFF
TGCGCCAGCCACCCAGAGACAGGGGGCTGGTACACCGGGGAGCTGTTTTTT
>TRBV7-2|.|.|TRBJ2-5
CASSLYTSRRQETQYF
TGTGCCAGCAGCCTGTACACCTCGAGGCGACAAGAGACCCAGTACTTC
>TRBV5-1|many|TRBD1|TRBJ1-1
CASSLRTGGTEAFF
TGCGCCAGCAGCTTGAGGACAGGGGGCACTGAAGCTTTCTTT
>TRBV24-1|.|TRBD2|TRBJ2-1
CATSDPSGSGSNEQFF
TGTGCCACCAGTGACCCTAGCGGGAGCGGGAGCAATGAGCAGTTCTTC
>TRBV12-3/TRBV12-4|few|TRBD1|TRBJ1-4
CASRQGIEKLFF
TGTGCCAGCAGACAGGGGATCGAAAAACTGTTTTTT